The 14 T cell receptor beta chains listed next were all sequenced from one sample in a study of T cell responses to AZD1222 COVID-19 vaccine. Clones were sequenced by immunoSEQ multiplex PCR, and TCRdb holds only the in-frame ones, with some missing. The profile shows roughly 140,000 clones, 90% of them singletons. The material sequenced was peripheral blood, taken 28 days after the second AZD1222 dose. The source of these receptors is an adult who received the AZD1222 COVID-19 vaccine.

The chain carries TRBV29-1 and TRBJ2-1; 7 bases fit TRBD2. The CDR3 consists of 12 residues. Germline values: CDR1 SQVTM, CDR2 ANQGSEA. With 8 bases clipped from V and 10 bases from J, the junction kept 11 bases outside the gene matches. The CDR3 loop is CSSSRGGREQFF. CDR3 nucleotides: TGCAGCTCCTCTCGGGGAGGGAGAGAGCAGTTCTTC.

The chain uses TRBV11-2 and TRBJ2-3, with 8 positions matching TRBD2. V gave up 1 base and J gave up 2 bases; unmatched junction bases: 8. This CDR3 contains 17 residues. Germline V CDR1 and CDR2: SGHAT, FQNNGV. The CDR3 DNA follows: TGTGCCAGCAGCTTAGTGGCGGGGGGACTAGTCACAGATACGCAGTATTTT. Amino acids: CASSLVAGGLVTDTQYF. The full variable domain, in which reference TRBV11-2 and TRBJ2-3 provide the parts outside the CDR3, is EAGVAQSPRYKIIEKRQSVAFWCNPISGHATLYWYQQILGQGPKLLIQFQNNGVVDDSQLPKDRFSAERLKGVDSTLKIQPAKLEDSAVYLCASSLVAGGLVTDTQYFGPGTRLTVL.

V and J are TRBV19 and TRBJ2-5, with 7 positions matching TRBD1. The CDR3 is 12 amino acids. From germline, CDR1 is LNHDA and CDR2 SQIVND (reference sequence). Germline trimming cut 5 bases from V and 5 bases from J; bases unmatched to any gene: 2. The CDR3 region is CASSLDRETQYF. The CDR3 region has the DNA TGTGCCAGTAGTTTGGACAGGGAGACCCAGTACTTC.

The chain uses TRBV5-4 and TRBJ1-6; no clear D gene. Germline V gene lookup returns CDR1 SGHNT and CDR2 YYREEE (reference sequence). Trimming removed 2 bases at V and 0 bases at J, with 9 bases between. The CDR3 totals 16 residues. The CDR3 DNA follows: TGTGCCAGCAGCTTAGGTGGAAGCTCCTATAATTCACCCCTCCACTTT. This translates into CASSLGGSSYNSPLHF.

In DNA, the CDR3 is TGTGCCAGCAGTGAGCTACAGGGCCCCTCTGGAAACACCATATATTTT. It translates to CASSELQGPSGNTIYF. The chain couples TRBV6-1 to TRBJ1-3; tentative D call: TRBD1 (6 bases). The CDR3 extends over 16 amino acids. V lost 3 bases, J lost 0 bases, and 12 bases lay in between. The germline V gene has CDR1 MNHNS and CDR2 SASEGT.

This clone was detected only a few times. This rearrangement joins TRBV16 to TRBJ1-5, with a tentative D call TRBD1 (6 bases). V was clipped by 0 bases and J by 1 base, with 13 bases between them. Germline-derived CDR1 and CDR2 are KGHSY and FQNENV. The CDR3 loop spans 17 amino acids. This CDR3 is CASSQSQGRGSNQPQHF. CDR3 in DNA: TGTGCCAGCAGCCAATCACAGGGTAGAGGAAGCAATCAGCCCCAGCATTTT.

CDR3: CAILNISGANVLTF. In DNA, the CDR3 is TGTGCCATCCTAAACATCTCTGGGGCCAACGTCCTGACTTTC. The gene calls are TRBV10-3 and TRBJ2-6; D is undetermined. Trimming removed 8 bases from V and 0 bases from J, with 8 bases in between. Germline CDR1 is ENHRY and CDR2 is SYGVKD. CDR3 length: 14 residues.

Only a few counts were recorded for this clone. The J gene is TRBJ2-7, the V gene TRBV2, with D maybe TRBD2 (6 bases). The CDR3 consists of 13 residues. The germline V gene has CDR1 SNHLY and CDR2 FYNNEI. The V gene lost 2 bases and the J gene lost 3 bases, with 8 bases spanning the gap. The CDR3 sequence is CASSEMGGYEQYF. The DNA of the CDR3 is TGTGCCAGCAGTGAAATGGGGGGCTACGAGCAGTACTTC.

The J gene is TRBJ2-5, the V gene TRBV19; D remains unclear. The V and J ends lost 1 base and 2 bases respectively, with 11 bases between them. The V gene's germline CDR1 is LNHDA and CDR2 SQIVND (reference sequence). This CDR3 is 15 amino acids long. CDR3 nucleotides: TGTGCCAGTAGTATAGGAGGTCGCCCTCAAGAGACCCAGTACTTC. It is translated as CASSIGGRPQETQYF.

The chain combines TRBV6-1 with TRBJ1-6; 7 bases are shared with TRBD1. Germline CDR1 MNHNS, CDR2 SASEGT. The length of the CDR3 is 14 residues. V gave up 3 bases and J gave up 7 bases; unmatched junction bases: 3. CDR3 in DNA: TGTGCCAGCAGTGAGACAGGGACCAATTCACCCCTCCACTTT. It specifies CASSETGTNSPLHF.

The chain joins TRBV10-1 to TRBJ2-2, with 14 bases lining up with TRBD2. Trimming removed 0 bases from V and 7 bases from J; junction bases left unmatched: 13. This CDR3 comprises 20 residues. The germline gives CDR1 WNHNN, CDR2 SYGVQD (reference sequence). Here the CDR3 DNA reads TGCGCCAGCAGTGAGTCCCTTGCCGGGACTAGCGGGAGAGGGAGCGGGGAGCTGTTTTTT. It codes for CASSESLAGTSGRGSGELFF.

CDR3 nucleotides: TGCGCCAGCAGCCAAGTTTGGCCGTTACAGAACACTGAAGCTTTCTTT. Translation: CASSQVWPLQNTEAFF. The chain couples TRBV4-1 to TRBJ1-1; D ambiguous. This CDR3 contains 16 residues. V was shortened by 1 base and J by 1 base, with 13 bases between the two germline ends. CDR1 is MGHRA and CDR2 is YSYEKL in the germline V gene.

The chain is built from TRBV14 and TRBJ1-1; D call uncertain. The V gene lost 4 bases and the J gene lost 4 bases, with 10 bases spanning the gap. Germline lookup yields CDR1 SGHDN and CDR2 FVKESK. The CDR3 spans 13 residues. CDR3 sequence reads: CASSPSRGTEAFF. Here the CDR3 DNA reads TGTGCCAGCAGCCCCTCCCGGGGCACTGAAGCTTTCTTT.

The V gene is TRBV6-1, the J gene TRBJ2-1; the D is unclear. The CDR3 is 12 residues long. CDR1 is MNHNS and CDR2 is SASEGT in the germline V gene. The V gene lost 1 base and the J gene lost 6 bases, with 4 bases spanning the gap. CDR3 in DNA: TGTGCCAGCAGTGAAGTGGGCAATGAGCAGTTCTTC. The encoded protein is CASSEVGNEQFF.